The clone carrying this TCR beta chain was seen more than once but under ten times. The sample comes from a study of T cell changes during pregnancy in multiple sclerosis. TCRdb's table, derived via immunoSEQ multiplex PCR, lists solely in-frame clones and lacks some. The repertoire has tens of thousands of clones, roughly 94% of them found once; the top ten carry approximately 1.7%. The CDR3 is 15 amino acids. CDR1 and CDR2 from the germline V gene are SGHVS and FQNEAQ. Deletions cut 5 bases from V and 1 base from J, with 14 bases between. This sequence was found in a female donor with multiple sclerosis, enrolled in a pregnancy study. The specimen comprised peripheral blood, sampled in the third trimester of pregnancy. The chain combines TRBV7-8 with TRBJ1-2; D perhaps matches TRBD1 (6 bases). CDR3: CASSLGTNYNYGYTF. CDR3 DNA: TGTGCCAGCAGCCTAGGGACAAATTATAACTATGGCTACACCTTC.